The rows below give T cell receptor beta chains drawn from one sample of a study of beta chain features in type 1 diabetes. Sequencing was performed with immunoSEQ multiplex PCR; in TCRdb, only in-frame clones are kept and a portion is missing. The sample includes 150,000 to 190,000 clones, 10% to 13% of them seen just once. The sample consisted of central memory CD4+ T cells from blood. The receptors come from a man aged 25-45 years with type 1 diabetes. Each CDR3 is given with its conserved first and last residue. Each record gives: CDR3 protein, CDR3 DNA, D gene, clone size, J gene, V gene. A D gene is named only where the DNA matches it firmly. Size is stated for part of the rows, as once, few or many counts, or as a class when the clone is expanded.

cdr3_aa: CASSLGGLAGGEQFF
cdr3_nt: TGCGCCAGCAGCTTGGGGGGACTAGCGGGAGGTGAGCAGTTCTTC
d_call: TRBD2
clone_size: few
j_call: TRBJ2-1
v_call: TRBV5-1

cdr3_aa: CASSPGGDYGYTF
cdr3_nt: TGTGCCAGCTCACCGGGAGGGGACTATGGCTACACCTTC
d_call: .
clone_size: .
j_call: TRBJ1-2
v_call: TRBV18

cdr3_aa: CASSVGDRGRNEQYF
cdr3_nt: TGTGCCAGCAGCGTAGGGGACAGGGGGAGGAACGAGCAGTACTTC
d_call: TRBD1
clone_size: .
j_call: TRBJ2-7
v_call: TRBV9

cdr3_aa: CASRDKNTGELFF
cdr3_nt: TGTGCCAGCAGGGACAAGAACACCGGGGAGCTGTTTTTT
d_call: .
clone_size: .
j_call: TRBJ2-2
v_call: TRBV28

cdr3_aa: CASSPTGGEDGYTF
cdr3_nt: TGTGCCAGCAGCCCGACCGGCGGGGAGGATGGCTACACCTTC
d_call: .
clone_size: .
j_call: TRBJ1-2
v_call: TRBV7-3

cdr3_aa: CASSFGGQGQPQHF
cdr3_nt: TGTGCCAGCAGCTTTGGGGGACAGGGCCAGCCCCAGCATTTT
d_call: TRBD1
clone_size: few
j_call: TRBJ1-5
v_call: TRBV5-6

cdr3_aa: CASTPGQLNYGYTF
cdr3_nt: TGTGCCAGCACTCCGGGACAGTTAAACTATGGCTACACCTTC
d_call: TRBD1
clone_size: .
j_call: TRBJ1-2
v_call: TRBV11-2

cdr3_aa: CASSLSLSTGELFF
cdr3_nt: TGTGCCAGCAGCTTGAGTCTTTCCACCGGGGAGCTGTTTTTT
d_call: .
clone_size: .
j_call: TRBJ2-2
v_call: TRBV11-2

cdr3_aa: CACWTGSGFGYTF
cdr3_nt: TGTGCCTGTTGGACAGGGAGCGGGTTTGGCTACACCTTC
d_call: TRBD1
clone_size: few
j_call: TRBJ1-2
v_call: TRBV27

cdr3_aa: CSVELGQFTDTQYF
cdr3_nt: TGCAGCGTTGAATTGGGGCAGTTCACAGATACGCAGTATTTT
d_call: .
clone_size: .
j_call: TRBJ2-3
v_call: TRBV29-1

cdr3_aa: CASEGSSGSADTQYF
cdr3_nt: TGTGCCAGCGAAGGAAGTTCAGGGTCGGCAGATACGCAGTATTTT
d_call: .
clone_size: few
j_call: TRBJ2-3
v_call: TRBV28

cdr3_aa: CASSFYVGGASYEQYF
cdr3_nt: TGTGCCAGCAGTTTTTATGTTGGGGGGGCGAGCTACGAGCAGTACTTC
d_call: .
clone_size: .
j_call: TRBJ2-7
v_call: TRBV28

cdr3_aa: CASSQAGGTYEQYF
cdr3_nt: TGTGCCAGCAGCCAGGCTGGAGGTACCTACGAGCAGTACTTC
d_call: .
clone_size: .
j_call: TRBJ2-7
v_call: TRBV4-2

cdr3_aa: CASSFKRGSYEQYF
cdr3_nt: TGTGCCAGCAGCTTCAAGCGGGGTTCCTACGAGCAGTACTTC
d_call: TRBD2
clone_size: .
j_call: TRBJ2-7
v_call: TRBV7-9

cdr3_aa: CASRRTRNEQFF
cdr3_nt: TGTGCCAGCAGGAGGACTAGAAATGAGCAGTTCTTC
d_call: TRBD2
clone_size: .
j_call: TRBJ2-1
v_call: TRBV28

cdr3_aa: CASSPRDRVFHSEAFF
cdr3_nt: TGTGCCAGCAGCCCCCGGGACAGGGTTTTTCACTCTGAAGCTTTCTTT
d_call: TRBD1
clone_size: .
j_call: TRBJ1-1
v_call: TRBV7-9

cdr3_aa: CASGGDSGNEQFF
cdr3_nt: TGTGCCAGCGGAGGGGATTCCGGCAATGAGCAGTTCTTC
d_call: .
clone_size: few
j_call: TRBJ2-1
v_call: TRBV21-1

cdr3_aa: CASSPPREDHQYF
cdr3_nt: TGTGCCAGCAGCCCGCCACGGGAGGACCATCAGTATTTT
d_call: TRBD2
clone_size: .
j_call: TRBJ2-3
v_call: TRBV6-1

cdr3_aa: CASSIPRVDTGELFF
cdr3_nt: TGTGCCAGTAGTATTCCCAGGGTGGACACCGGGGAGCTGTTTTTT
d_call: .
clone_size: few
j_call: TRBJ2-2
v_call: TRBV19

cdr3_aa: CAWSLAGDQPQHF
cdr3_nt: TGTGCCTGGAGTCTCGCGGGTGATCAGCCCCAGCATTTT
d_call: .
clone_size: .
j_call: TRBJ1-5
v_call: TRBV30

cdr3_aa: CASSATPVPSGRGNEQFF
cdr3_nt: TGTGCCAGCAGCGCCACCCCGGTCCCTAGCGGGAGAGGTAATGAGCAGTTCTTC
d_call: TRBD2
clone_size: few
j_call: TRBJ2-1
v_call: TRBV9

cdr3_aa: CATSRDEVGRGDTDTQYF
cdr3_nt: TGTGCCACCAGCAGAGATGAAGTCGGGAGGGGGGATACAGATACGCAGTATTTT
d_call: TRBD2
clone_size: few
j_call: TRBJ2-3
v_call: TRBV15

cdr3_aa: CASSLGTMGQPQHF
cdr3_nt: TGTGCCAGCAGCTTAGGGACTATGGGTCAGCCCCAGCATTTT
d_call: .
clone_size: .
j_call: TRBJ1-5
v_call: TRBV7-9

cdr3_aa: CASSRGTVNNEQFF
cdr3_nt: TGTGCCAGCAGCAGAGGGACAGTAAACAATGAGCAGTTCTTC
d_call: TRBD1
clone_size: .
j_call: TRBJ2-1
v_call: TRBV5-4

cdr3_aa: CASSSGQNYGYTF
cdr3_nt: TGTGCCAGCAGCAGCGGACAGAACTATGGCTACACCTTC
d_call: .
clone_size: .
j_call: TRBJ1-2
v_call: TRBV5-4

cdr3_aa: CASSQDSLGPTSQYF
cdr3_nt: TGTGCCAGCAGCCAAGATTCCCTGGGCCCTACGTCGCAGTACTTC
d_call: .
clone_size: few
j_call: TRBJ2-7
v_call: TRBV14

cdr3_aa: CASSRLIWASGSYNEQFF
cdr3_nt: TGTGCCAGCTCACGCCTAATCTGGGCTAGCGGGTCCTACAATGAGCAGTTCTTC
d_call: TRBD2
clone_size: .
j_call: TRBJ2-1
v_call: TRBV18

cdr3_aa: CASSLWGGQNTEAFF
cdr3_nt: TGTGCCAGCAGTTTATGGGGGGGACAGAACACTGAAGCTTTCTTT
d_call: .
clone_size: .
j_call: TRBJ1-1
v_call: TRBV27

cdr3_aa: CASSGQGAAGRGSQHF
cdr3_nt: TGTGCCAGCAGCGGACAGGGGGCGGCGGGACGGGGGTCCCAGCATTTT
d_call: TRBD1
clone_size: .
j_call: TRBJ1-5
v_call: TRBV2

cdr3_aa: CASREHRGRVPEAFF
cdr3_nt: TGCGCCAGCAGGGAACACAGGGGGCGCGTCCCTGAAGCTTTCTTT
d_call: TRBD1
clone_size: .
j_call: TRBJ1-1
v_call: TRBV5-1

cdr3_aa: CASSLSRGHQPQHF
cdr3_nt: TGTGCCAGCAGTTTGTCTCGGGGTCATCAGCCCCAGCATTTT
d_call: .
clone_size: .
j_call: TRBJ1-5
v_call: TRBV27

cdr3_aa: CASSPGTGTEQYF
cdr3_nt: TGTGCCAGTAGTCCCGGGACAGGGACCGAGCAGTACTTC
d_call: TRBD1
clone_size: .
j_call: TRBJ2-7
v_call: TRBV19

cdr3_aa: CASSFLETQYF
cdr3_nt: TGTGCCAGCAGTTTCCTTGAGACCCAGTACTTC
d_call: .
clone_size: .
j_call: TRBJ2-5
v_call: TRBV27

cdr3_aa: CASQRQGLSTDTQYF
cdr3_nt: TGCGCCAGCCAACGACAGGGATTAAGCACAGATACGCAGTATTTT
d_call: TRBD1
clone_size: .
j_call: TRBJ2-3
v_call: TRBV5-1

cdr3_aa: CASSLAALREQYF
cdr3_nt: TGCGCCAGCAGCTTGGCGGCCTTGAGGGAGCAGTACTTC
d_call: .
clone_size: few
j_call: TRBJ2-7
v_call: TRBV5-1

cdr3_aa: CASSEGERWGYTF
cdr3_nt: TGTGCCAGCAGTGAAGGAGAGCGGTGGGGCTACACCTTC
d_call: .
clone_size: few
j_call: TRBJ1-2
v_call: TRBV2

cdr3_aa: CASSLTSGSYEQYF
cdr3_nt: TGTGCCAGCAGCTTAACTAGCGGCAGCTACGAGCAGTACTTC
d_call: TRBD2
clone_size: few
j_call: TRBJ2-7
v_call: TRBV11-2

cdr3_aa: CASSMGQGASTEAFF
cdr3_nt: TGTGCCAGTAGTATGGGACAGGGGGCGAGCACTGAAGCTTTCTTT
d_call: TRBD1
clone_size: .
j_call: TRBJ1-1
v_call: TRBV19

cdr3_aa: CASSPSMGQAYGYTF
cdr3_nt: TGTGCCAGCTCACCTTCGATGGGACAGGCCTATGGCTACACCTTC
d_call: TRBD1
clone_size: once
j_call: TRBJ1-2
v_call: TRBV18

cdr3_aa: CASSLTGDYGYTF
cdr3_nt: TGTGCCAGCAGCTTGACGGGGGACTATGGCTACACCTTC
d_call: .
clone_size: .
j_call: TRBJ1-2
v_call: TRBV7-2

cdr3_aa: CASSIRQGRNTGELFF
cdr3_nt: TGTGCCAGTAGTATCAGACAGGGGAGAAACACCGGGGAGCTGTTTTTT
d_call: TRBD1
clone_size: few
j_call: TRBJ2-2
v_call: TRBV19